The rows below give T cell receptor beta chains drawn from one sample of a study of monozygotic twins with inflammatory bowel disease. TCRdb processed the 5' RACE reads again and assigns one entry to each CDR3 protein, with no DNA. The specimen's table records 160,000 or so distinct CDR3 sequences. The specimen sequenced was blood. The source of these receptors is a human donor with ulcerative colitis or Crohn's disease, or a healthy co-twin of an affected twin (not recorded which). Each CDR3 is given with its conserved first and last residue.

J,V,CDR3
TRBJ2-1,TRBV3-1,CASSPELAGVMDNEQFF
TRBJ1-1,TRBV20-1,CSVYGQGGTEAFF
TRBJ1-1,TRBV11-2,CASSLFMRGMGTGYRGTEAFF
TRBJ2-3,TRBV29-1,CSLSPSRFADTQYF
TRBJ1-1,TRBV18,CASSPRGGTGTEASF
TRBJ2-2,TRBV7-2,CASSLNYQGSGELFF
TRBJ2-1,TRBV5-4,CASSSGLALDGGSYNEQFF
TRBJ2-7,TRBV20-1,CSARESTYEQYF
TRBJ1-4,TRBV7-9,CASSSPHPTNEKLFF
TRBJ2-3,TRBV5-1,CASSMRTGQIVTDTQYF
TRBJ2-7,TRBV7-2,CASSYFGGRVTYEQYF
TRBJ2-2,TRBV11-2,CASSLGSRGHGELFF
TRBJ2-7,TRBV20-1,CSARDRRTGINEQYF
TRBJ2-2,TRBV7-9,CASSTGQGHGELFF
TRBJ2-7,TRBV6-1,CASSPDRSSYEQYF
TRBJ1-1,TRBV14,CASSQGGMTEAFF
TRBJ2-1,TRBV27,CASSFSGRAEYNEQFF
TRBJ2-2,TRBV11-3,CASSFWAGELFF
TRBJ2-7,TRBV10-3,CAIMGGSYEQYF
TRBJ2-7,TRBV5-6,CASSMTRDSLDWYEQYF
TRBJ2-5,TRBV5-5,CASSLVWGEETQYF
TRBJ2-3,TRBV5-1,CASSISSGGSTDTQYF
TRBJ2-3,TRBV20-1,CSARVQGVPDTQYF
TRBJ1-2,TRBV6-6,CASSYSGADYGYTF
TRBJ2-7,TRBV30,CAWSQDPGQKQYF
TRBJ1-1,TRBV27,CASSRSVLNTEAFF
TRBJ2-1,TRBV25-1,CASSEASYRETALEQFF
TRBJ2-1,TRBV20-1,CSARDLGSSYNEQFF
TRBJ2-1,TRBV20-1,CSARLAGGPGNEQFF
TRBJ2-1,TRBV20-1,CSAPLLAGGPNEQFF
TRBJ2-3,TRBV10-3,CAITDGRPSTQYF
TRBJ1-2,TRBV7-8,CASSADLGVYTF
TRBJ1-2,TRBV12-5,CASGLTGVGYTF
TRBJ2-1,TRBV12-3/TRBV12-4,CASSDPPGTSGTNEQFF